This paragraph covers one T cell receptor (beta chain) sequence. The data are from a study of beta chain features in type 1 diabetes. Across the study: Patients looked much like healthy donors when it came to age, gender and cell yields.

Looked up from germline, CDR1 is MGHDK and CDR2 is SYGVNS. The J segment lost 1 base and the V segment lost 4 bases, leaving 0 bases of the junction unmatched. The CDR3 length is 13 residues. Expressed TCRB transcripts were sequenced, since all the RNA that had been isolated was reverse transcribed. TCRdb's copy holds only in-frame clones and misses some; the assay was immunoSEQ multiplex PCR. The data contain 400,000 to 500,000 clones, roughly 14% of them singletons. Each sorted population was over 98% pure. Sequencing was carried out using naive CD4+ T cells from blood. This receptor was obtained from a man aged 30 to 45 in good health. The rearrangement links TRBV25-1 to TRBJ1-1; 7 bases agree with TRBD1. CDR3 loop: CASSGQGNTEAFF. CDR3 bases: TGTGCCAGCAGTGGACAGGGGAACACTGAAGCTTTCTTT. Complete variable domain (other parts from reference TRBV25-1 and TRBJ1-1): EADIYQTPRYLVIGTGKKITLECSQTMGHDKMYWYQQDPGMELHLIHYSYGVNSTEKGDLSSESTVSRIRTEHFPLTLESARPSHTSQYLCASSGQGNTEAFFGQGTRLTVV.